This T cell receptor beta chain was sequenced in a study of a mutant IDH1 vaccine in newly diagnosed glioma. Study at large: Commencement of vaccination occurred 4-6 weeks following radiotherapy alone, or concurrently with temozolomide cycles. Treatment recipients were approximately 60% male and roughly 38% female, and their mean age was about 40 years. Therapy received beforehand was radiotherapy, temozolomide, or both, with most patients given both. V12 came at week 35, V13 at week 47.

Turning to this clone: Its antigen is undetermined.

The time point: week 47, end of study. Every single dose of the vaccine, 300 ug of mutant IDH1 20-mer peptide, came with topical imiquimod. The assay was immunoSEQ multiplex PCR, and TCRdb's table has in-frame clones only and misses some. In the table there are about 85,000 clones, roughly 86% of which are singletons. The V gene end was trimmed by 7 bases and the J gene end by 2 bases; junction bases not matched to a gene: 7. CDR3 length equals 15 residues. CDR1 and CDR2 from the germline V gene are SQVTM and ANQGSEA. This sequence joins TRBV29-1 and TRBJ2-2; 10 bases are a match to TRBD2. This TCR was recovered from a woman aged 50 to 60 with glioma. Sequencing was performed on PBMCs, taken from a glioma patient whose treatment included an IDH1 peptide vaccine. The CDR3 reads CSAARLAGNTGELFF. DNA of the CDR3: TGCAGCGCTGCCCGACTAGCGGGCAACACCGGGGAGCTGTTTTTT.